These 18 T cell receptor beta chains came from one sample sequenced in a study of T cell repertoires in cytomegalovirus infection. TCRdb re-called the reads with MiXCR, one entry per CDR3 protein. Among roughly 700,000 distinct CDR3 sequences listed, roughly 33% were seen once. Which antigens these TCRs recognize remains unknown. The specimen was cultured PBMCs, collected from culture after CMV antigen stimulation. These receptor sequences come from a human donor in good health (CMV status not recorded). Some clones in this sample may be carry-over from other donors' samples.

This clonotype was detected a few times. The rearrangement joins TRBV6-5 to TRBJ2-1; D remains ambiguous. V lost 3 bases and J 9 bases, leaving 18 bases between the germline ends. Germline V CDR1 and CDR2: MNHEY, SVGAGI. The CDR3 spans 15 residues. The CDR3 reads CASSYPGLSKIEQFF. The CDR3, as DNA: TGTGCCAGCAGTTATCCGGGCCTAAGTAAGATTGAGCAGTTCTTC.

For the CDR3, the DNA is TGTGCCAGCAGTGAGGCTATTTCGTCTGTCCTTGGCGACACCCAGTACTTC. Amino acid sequence: CASSEAISSVLGDTQYF. The rearrangement links TRBV6-1 to TRBJ2-5; D is uncertain. This CDR3 is 17 amino acids long. Germline lookup yields CDR1 MNHNS and CDR2 SASEGT. V lost 3 bases and J 8 bases, leaving 25 bases between the germline ends.

A few counts support this clonotype. V gene TRBV10-3 combines with J gene TRBJ2-7; D is possibly TRBD2 (5 bases). Per germline, CDR1 ENHRY and CDR2 SYGVKD. V was trimmed by 6 bases and J by 4 bases, leaving 22 bases between them. The CDR3 has 16 residues. Written as DNA, the CDR3 is TGTGCCATCAGCCCGGGGTCCCTTGCCCCGAGATACGAGCAGTACTTC. Its protein is CAISPGSLAPRYEQYF.

The rearrangement joins TRBV20-1 to TRBJ2-1; D may be TRBD2 (6 bases). Germline values: CDR1 DFQATT, CDR2 SNEGSKA (reference sequence). V was clipped by 2 bases and J by 0 bases, with 11 bases between them. CDR3 length: 15 residues. The CDR3 DNA reads TGCAGTGCTAGAAAAAGCGGGCTCTCCTACAATGAGCAGTTCTTC. Amino acids: CSARKSGLSYNEQFF.

The chain is built from TRBV7-9 and TRBJ2-7, with 7 nucleotides matching TRBD1. V gave up 4 bases and J gave up 8 bases; unmatched junction bases: 8. The CDR3 totals 13 residues. The germline CDR1 and CDR2 sequences are SEHNR and FQNEAQ (reference sequence). CDR3 in DNA: TGTGCCAGCAGCTCCCGACAGGGTGTCAAGCAGTACTTC. Translation gives CASSSRQGVKQYF.

This clonotype appeared a few times. The rearrangement links TRBV30 to TRBJ2-5; no clear D gene. The CDR3 has 14 amino acids. V dropped 0 bases and J dropped 3 bases, with 11 bases sitting between them. In germline, CDR1 is GTSNPN, CDR2 SVGIG (reference sequence). CDR3 sequence: CAWSVPPTEETQYF. In DNA form, the CDR3 reads TGTGCCTGGAGTGTACCCCCGACCGAAGAGACCCAGTACTTC.

This clonotype was counted only a few times. J is TRBJ1-2 and V is TRBV5-4; D gene unclear. CDR3 length equals 13 residues. The V and J ends lost 4 bases and 8 bases respectively, with 15 bases between them. CDR1 SGHNT and CDR2 YYREEE come from the germline V gene (reference sequence). CDR3: CASSLDGVAGYTF. Written as DNA, the CDR3 is TGTGCCAGCAGCCTAGATGGGGTTGCGGGCTACACCTTC.

The J gene is TRBJ1-4, the V gene TRBV7-9; D is uncertain. Germline V gives CDR1 SEHNR, CDR2 FQNEAQ (reference sequence). CDR3 length: 22 amino acids. V lost 1 base, J lost 3 bases, and 30 bases lay in between. CDR3 coding DNA: TGTGCCAGCAGCTTAGGTCTCTCCCCCGAAAACTACTCCCTAACGGCTAATGAAAAACTGTTTTTT. It translates to CASSLGLSPENYSLTANEKLFF.

This clonotype was detected many times. The chain couples TRBV7-2 to TRBJ1-1; 7 bases match TRBD1. V gave up 5 bases and J gave up 2 bases; unmatched junction bases: 8. The CDR3 sequence is 15 residues long. In germline, CDR1 is SGHTA, CDR2 FQGNSA. Here the CDR3 DNA reads TGTGCCAGCAGCAACCAGGGGACAGTCAACACTGAAGCTTTCTTT. Translation: CASSNQGTVNTEAFF.

The V and J genes are TRBV27 and TRBJ2-2, with 8 nucleotides matching TRBD1. V lost 4 bases and J lost 4; bases outside the gene matches: 8. The CDR3 loop spans 16 amino acids. CDR1 is MNHEY, CDR2 SMNVEV, per germline (reference sequence). This CDR3 is CASSSRGRLSTGELFF. CDR3 DNA sequence: TGTGCCAGCAGTTCCAGGGGGCGCTTAAGCACCGGGGAGCTGTTTTTT.

J is TRBJ2-3 and V is TRBV19; D might be TRBD2 (5 bases). Trimming took 8 bases from V and 2 from J, leaving 11 bases between them. The CDR3 loop spans 13 amino acids. Germline values: CDR1 LNHDA, CDR2 SQIVND (reference sequence). The CDR3, as DNA: TGTGCCAGTGTGACTATCAACACAGATACGCAGTATTTT. Its protein product is CASVTINTDTQYF.

This sequence joins TRBV15 and TRBJ1-3; D possibly corresponds to TRBD1 (6 bases). The CDR3 has 14 amino acids. CDR1 and CDR2 (germline): LNHNV, YYDKDF (reference sequence). Trimming stripped 4 bases from V and 3 bases from J, with 10 bases between. CDR3 nucleotides: TGTGCCACCAGCAAGAACAGGGTTGGAAACACCATATATTTT. Translating it yields CATSKNRVGNTIYF. The whole variable domain, filled in from reference TRBV15 and TRBJ1-3, reads DAMVIQNPRYQVTQFGKPVTLSCSQTLNHNVMYWYQQKSSQAPKLLFHYYDKDFNNEADTPDNFQSRRPNTSFCFLDIRSPGLGDTAMYLCATSKNRVGNTIYFGEGSWLTVV.

The chain couples TRBV12-3 or TRBV12-4 to TRBJ1-2; D is unclear. The CDR3 has 12 amino acids. V lost 2 bases and J 4 bases, leaving 5 bases between the germline ends. The CDR3 DNA reads as TGTGCCAGCAGTTTACGTCGCTATGGCTACACCTTC. Translating it yields CASSLRRYGYTF.

The rearrangement joins TRBV5-1 to TRBJ1-4, with 8 nucleotides matching TRBD1. This CDR3 region has 13 residues. V shed 2 bases, J shed 8 bases, and the junction held 2 bases outside the gene matches. CDR1 and CDR2 (germline): SGHRS, YFSETQ. The DNA for the CDR3 is TGCGCCAGCAGCTTCCGGACAGGGGAAAAACTGTTTTTT. It codes for CASSFRTGEKLFF. The complete variable domain, with remaining parts taken from reference TRBV5-1 and TRBJ1-4, reads KAGVTQTPRYLIKTRGQQVTLSCSPISGHRSVSWYQQTPGQGLQFLFEYFSETQRNKGNFPGRFSGRQFSNSRSEMNVSTLELGDSALYLCASSFRTGEKLFFGSGTQLSVL.

This sequence joins TRBV7-2 and TRBJ2-1; D is perhaps TRBD2 (7 bases). This CDR3 is built from 14 residues. CDR1 and CDR2 from the germline V gene are SGHTA and FQGNSA. Deletions cut 5 bases from V and 10 bases from J, with 18 bases between. CDR3 protein: CASSTRGGGSEQFF. In DNA form, the CDR3 reads TGTGCCAGCAGCACTAGGGGGGGGGGTAGCGAGCAGTTCTTC.

This clonotype was counted a few times. V gene TRBV7-2 combines with J gene TRBJ2-2; 7 nucleotides align to TRBD2. The CDR3 totals 16 residues. After removal of 1 base from V and 5 bases from J, the junction contained 7 bases not matched to a gene. Germline V gives CDR1 SGHTA, CDR2 FQGNSA. This CDR3 reads CASSLVSGGLTGELFF. The CDR3 nucleotides are TGTGCCAGCAGCTTAGTCTCGGGGGGACTTACCGGGGAGCTGTTTTTT.

This clonotype was recorded many times. The chain uses TRBV6-1 and TRBJ2-7; unclear D gene. The CDR3 totals 11 residues. CDR1 is MNHNS and CDR2 is SASEGT in the germline V gene. The ends were cut back, 4 bases at V and 3 bases at J, with 4 bases in the middle. The DNA of the CDR3 is TGTGCCAGCAGTGCTCACTACGAGCAGTACTTC. It is translated as CASSAHYEQYF.

This rearrangement joins TRBV4-1 to TRBJ1-1, with D uncertain. The CDR3 runs 15 residues. V was clipped by 0 bases and J by 4 bases, with 12 bases between them. Germline assignment: CDR1 MGHRA and CDR2 YSYEKL. CDR3 amino acids: CASSQDQAGSTEAFF. The CDR3 coding sequence is TGCGCCAGCAGCCAAGATCAGGCGGGGAGCACTGAAGCTTTCTTT.